This T cell receptor (beta chain) was obtained from a study of response to subunit inactivated influenza vaccine. Study-wide results and limits: Every seasonal influenza vaccination brings in few new T cells, the authors suggested.

Details on this clonotype: Antigen: not known. The junction shows a germline mismatch at one end, possibly a read error.

Via MiXCR, TCRdb re-called the RT-PCR reads, giving one row per CDR3 protein. The sample lists about 480,000 distinct CDR3 sequences, roughly 13% occurring once. The receptor comes from a man in his forties or fifties who received an inactivated influenza vaccine. Sequences were derived from PBMCs from blood, sampled 45 days after vaccination.

The CDR3 region is CAISDPSGSYNKQFF. The CDR3 bases are TGTGCCATCAGTGACCCTAGCGGATCCTACAATAAGCAGTTCTTC. The chain joins TRBV10-3 to TRBJ2-1; the match to TRBD2 covers 7 bases. The CDR3 spans 15 residues. Germline V gene sequence: CDR1 ENHRY, CDR2 SYGVKD.